This TCR beta chain was profiled in a study of human T cells and chemical hapten exposure. Sample time point: patch test 2, 6 weeks after DPC sensitization. Treatment in this sample: therapeutic diphenylcyclopropenone sensitization with weekly scalp DPC. Total RNA came from unfractionated whole blood. This clonotype came up many times. The antigen remains undetermined. The library tagged each cDNA molecule with unique molecular identifiers. TCRdb called the RACE reads again in MiXCR, with one record for every CDR3 protein. The table has about 400,000 distinct CDR3 sequences, roughly 6.3% seen once; the top ten hold over 5.5%. The CDR3 totals 12 residues. The junction had 1 base not matched to a gene; V was cut back by 4 bases and J by 5 bases. The germline V gene encodes CDR1 SGHRS and CDR2 YFSETQ. Findings and caveats of the study: It was expanded TCRs that formed significantly more large CDR3 similarity clusters than controls did.

The origin of this receptor is a woman aged 18-35 years with alopecia areata. Some clones in this sample may be carry-over from other donors' samples. J is TRBJ2-3 and V is TRBV5-1; 7 nucleotides agree with TRBD2. Here the sequenced sample was whole blood, taken in connection with sensitization to the hapten diphenylcyclopropenone (DPC). The CDR3 is CASSTGGDTQYF. DNA of the CDR3: TGCGCCAGCAGCACGGGGGGAGATACGCAGTATTTT.